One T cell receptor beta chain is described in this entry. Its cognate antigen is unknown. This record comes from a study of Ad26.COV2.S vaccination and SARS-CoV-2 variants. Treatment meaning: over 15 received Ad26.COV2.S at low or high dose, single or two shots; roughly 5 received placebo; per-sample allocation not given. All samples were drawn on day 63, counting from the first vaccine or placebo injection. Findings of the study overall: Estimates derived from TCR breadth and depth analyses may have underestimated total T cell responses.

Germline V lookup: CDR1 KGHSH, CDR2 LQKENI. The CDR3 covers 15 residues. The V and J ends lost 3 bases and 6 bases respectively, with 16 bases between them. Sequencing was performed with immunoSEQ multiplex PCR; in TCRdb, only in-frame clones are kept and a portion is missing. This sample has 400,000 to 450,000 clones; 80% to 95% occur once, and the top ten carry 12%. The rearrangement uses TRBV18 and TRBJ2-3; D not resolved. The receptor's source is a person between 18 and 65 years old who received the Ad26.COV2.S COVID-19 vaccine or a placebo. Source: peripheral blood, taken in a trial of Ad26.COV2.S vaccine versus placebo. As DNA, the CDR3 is TGTGCCAGCTCACCGCCTCGTCAGTCATGGGATACGCAGTATTTT. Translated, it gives CASSPPRQSWDTQYF.